These T cell receptor beta chains were read from a single sample in a study of blood T cell repertoires in COVID-19. Repertoires were generated with immunoSEQ multiplex PCR, while TCRdb's copy carries only in-frame clones and drops some. The repertoire includes about 98,000 clones, around 75% of them detected once, and roughly a quarter sits in the top ten. The material sequenced was peripheral blood. The source is a man between 65 and 85 years old with acute or convalescent COVID-19. CDR3s include the opening cysteine and the closing phenylalanine or tryptophan. The order of the fields is J gene, V gene, D gene, clone size, CDR3 DNA, CDR3 protein. D genes are given only for firm matches. Rows give clone size only sometimes, using once, few, many, or a class for an expanded clone.

TRBJ2-7,TRBV19,TRBD1,-,TGTGCCAGTAGTCTAGGACAGGGCATAGTCTACGAGCAGTACTTC,CASSLGQGIVYEQYF
TRBJ2-5,TRBV11-2,TRBD2,-,TGTGCCAGCAGCCCGACTAGCGGGAGGGCTCGAGAGACCCAGTACTTC,CASSPTSGRARETQYF
TRBJ1-2,TRBV6-5,TRBD1,-,TGTGCCAGCAGGCGGACAGGGGGCGCCTATGGCTACACCTTC,CASRRTGGAYGYTF
TRBJ1-2,TRBV7-2,TRBD1,few,TGTGCCAGCAGTGGTGGACAGGGTATTCGATACACCTTC,CASSGGQGIRYTF
TRBJ1-5,TRBV3-1/TRBV3-2,-,-,TGTGCCAGCAGCCAAGATCCACTTTTGCAGCCCCAGCATTTT,CASSQDPLLQPQHF
TRBJ2-3,TRBV11-2,TRBD1,once,TGTGCCAGCAGCTTAGGGGACAGGATCCCTCGGGATACGCAGTATTTT,CASSLGDRIPRDTQYF
TRBJ2-1,TRBV28,-,-,TGTGCCAGCAGTTTCGGGAGTATGACCTACAATGAGCAGTTCTTC,CASSFGSMTYNEQFF
TRBJ2-2,TRBV18,-,-,TGTGCCAGCTCACCCTTGACAGCGAACACCGGGGAGCTGTTTTTT,CASSPLTANTGELFF
TRBJ1-1,TRBV3-1/TRBV3-2,TRBD1,-,TGTGCCAGCAGCCAAGGAGACAGGGGGATGATGAACACTGAAGCTTTCTTT,CASSQGDRGMMNTEAFF
TRBJ1-5,TRBV19,-,-,TGTGCCAGTAGTATAGAGGGCAGGGGTCGGTATAGCAATCAGCCCCAGCATTTT,CASSIEGRGRYSNQPQHF